Listed here are 20 T cell receptor delta chains from one sample, sequenced in a study of gamma-delta chains in newborns, infants, children. TCRdb re-called the reads via CATT. The table has 4,000 to 5,000 delta-chain clones, under 40% seen once. The sample consisted of blood. The receptor set was obtained from a child who received the measles vaccine.

V gene TRDV1 combines with J gene TRDJ1; 8 bases match TRDD3. Trimming cost V 2 bases and J 0 bases; bases outside gene matches: 17. Germline CDR1 reads TSWWSYY; CDR2 reads QGS. The length of the CDR3 is 20 residues. CDR3: CALGEVPGYWGGPYTDKLIF. In nucleotides, the CDR3 is TGTGCTCTTGGGGAAGTCCCCGGGTACTGGGGGGGCCCCTACACCGATAAACTCATCTTT.

The V call is TRDV2, the J call TRDJ1, with 13 positions matching TRDD3. CDR3 length equals 19 residues. Unmatched junction bases numbered 9, after V lost 0 bases and J lost 0 bases. CDR1 GEAIGNYY and CDR2 EKD come from the germline V gene. CDR3 nucleotides: TGTGCCTGTGACACCGTTGATACTGGGGGATACGGGAACACCGATAAACTCATCTTT. Translating it yields CACDTVDTGGYGNTDKLIF.

As concerns this clone: The junction departs from the called germline gene at one end, perhaps through a read error. V usage is TRDV3 and J usage is TRDJ1; D not resolved. Germline V gene lookup returns CDR1 TVYSNPD and CDR2 GDNSRS (reference sequence). There are 13 residues in the CDR3. The CDR3 sequence is CASNMAHTDKPIF. The CDR3 nucleotides are TGTGCCTCTAATATGGCCCACACCGATAAACCCATCTTT. Supplemented by reference TRDV3 and TRDJ1, the full variable domain reads CDKVTQSSPDQTVASGSEVVLLCTYDTVYSNPDLFWYRIRPDYSFQFVFYGDNSRSEGADFTQGRFSVKHILTQKAFHLVISPVRTEDSATYYCASNMAHTDKPIFGKGTRVTVEP.

V usage is TRDV1 and J usage is TRDJ1, with D perhaps TRDD3 (10 bases). The V and J ends lost 1 base and 5 bases respectively, with 38 bases between them. This CDR3 is 23 amino acids long. CDR1 is TSWWSYY, CDR2 QGS, per germline. This CDR3 is CALGEQPPSYGGYANGHLDKLIF. The CDR3 DNA reads as TGTGCTCTTGGGGAACAACCCCCTTCCTACGGGGGATACGCCAACGGTCATTTGGATAAACTCATCTTT.

The genes are TRDV1 and TRDJ1; TRDD3 matches at 12 bases. V lost 4 bases and J lost 9; bases outside the gene matches: 12. Germline CDR1 and CDR2: TSWWSYY and QGS. The CDR3 runs 16 residues. The CDR3 region has the DNA TGTGCTCTTGGGGCCTCAACTGGGGGATACCGAGGGGAACTCATCTTT. As protein: CALGASTGGYRGELIF.

To note about this clone: The junction does not match germline at one end; this may be a read error. J is TRDJ1 and V is TRDV1, with a weak D call TRDD2 (6 bases). Germline V gene sequence: CDR1 TSWWSYY, CDR2 QGS. CDR3 length equals 19 residues. CDR3 in DNA: TGTGCTCTTGGGGAACTGCCTTCCAAAGGGAGGCTACCGACCGGTAAACTCATCTTT. Its protein product is CALGELPSKGRLPTGKLIF.

The CDR3 sequence: CALGSILPFNWGMGIGSDKLIF. The CDR3 bases are TGTGCTCTTGGGTCTATCCTTCCATTTAACTGGGGAATGGGGATCGGAAGCGATAAACTCATCTTT. This sequence joins TRDV1 and TRDJ1, with D possibly being TRDD3 (7 bases). Germline values: CDR1 TSWWSYY, CDR2 QGS. V gave up 5 bases and J gave up 4 bases, with 38 bases separating them. There are 22 residues in the CDR3.

This chain joins TRDV2 and TRDJ3; TRDD3 matches 8 bases. Unmatched junction bases numbered 6, after V lost 3 bases and J lost 0 bases. CDR3 length: 18 amino acids. Germline loops: CDR1 GEAIGNYY, CDR2 EKD. The CDR3 reads CACDFTGGLSWDTRQMFF. CDR3 DNA: TGTGCCTGTGACTTTACTGGGGGGCTCTCCTGGGACACCCGACAGATGTTTTTC.

This clone was detected only a few times. The V call is TRDV1, the J call TRDJ1; 13 nucleotides agree with TRDD3. CDR3 length equals 19 residues. Trimming at V came to 2 bases and at J to 4 bases, leaving 13 bases not matched to a gene. The germline CDR1 and CDR2 sequences are TSWWSYY and QGS. The CDR3 reads CALGESGITGGYANDKLIF. In DNA form, the CDR3 reads TGTGCTCTTGGGGAATCAGGCATAACTGGGGGATACGCGAACGATAAACTCATCTTT.

This clone was seen a few times. J is TRDJ3 and V is TRDV1, with 11 bases lining up with TRDD3. This CDR3 has 24 residues. V trimming: 1 base; J trimming: 4 bases; junction bases outside the gene matches: 21. Germline values: CDR1 TSWWSYY, CDR2 QGS. This CDR3 is CALGERQFLLRVGDTGWDTRQMFF. The DNA of the CDR3 is TGTGCTCTTGGGGAACGACAATTCCTACTCCGAGTGGGGGATACGGGATGGGACACCCGACAGATGTTTTTC.

Details on this clone: It differs at one base from a far larger clone, so likely a read error. The J gene is TRDJ1, the V gene TRDV1; 10 nucleotides agree with TRDD3. In germline, CDR1 is TSWWSYY, CDR2 QGS. The J segment lost 3 bases and the V segment lost 3 bases, leaving 19 bases of the junction unmatched. There are 20 residues in the CDR3. CDR3 protein: CALGELIPSLGDAISDKLIF. The CDR3 DNA follows: TGTGCTCTTGGGGAGCTTATTCCCTCACTGGGGGATGCTATTTCCGATAAACTCATCTTT.

This clone was detected a few times. The chain combines TRDV1 with TRDJ1, with D maybe TRDD3 (6 bases). This CDR3 region has 17 residues. The V gene's germline CDR1 is TSWWSYY and CDR2 QGS. Trimming stripped 2 bases from V and 2 bases from J, with 18 bases between. CDR3 residues: CALGEGPPEGDTDKLIF. CDR3 nucleotides: TGTGCTCTTGGGGAAGGGCCCCCAGAAGGGGATACCGATAAACTCATCTTT.

The V gene is TRDV1, the J gene TRDJ2; 10 nucleotides agree with TRDD3. The germline V gene has CDR1 TSWWSYY and CDR2 QGS. This CDR3 comprises 29 residues. V gave up 0 bases and J gave up 0 bases; unmatched junction bases: 37. The CDR3 DNA sequence: TGTGCTCTTGGGGAACTCTCCGGGGAGGGCCGATTCTTCCCCTGGATCTTGGGGGATACTTTTCCTTTGACAGCACAACTCTTCTTT. It specifies CALGELSGEGRFFPWILGDTFPLTAQLFF.

This sequence joins TRDV3 and TRDJ1; D gene ambiguous. The CDR3 runs to 10 residues. Germline CDR1 and CDR2: TVYSNPD and GDNSRS (reference sequence). CDR3 protein: CSVAPDKLIF. The CDR3 DNA reads TGTTCGGTAGCACCCGATAAACTCATCTTT.

This chain connects TRDV1 to TRDJ1; TRDD3 matches at 9 bases. This CDR3 has 18 amino acids. Germline V CDR1 and CDR2: TSWWSYY, QGS. Unmatched junction bases numbered 9, after V lost 0 bases and J lost 1 base. CDR3 in DNA: TGTGCTCTTGGGGAACTGGTCCTACAGGGGATACGCACCGATAAACTCATCTTT. Residues: CALGELVLQGIRTDKLIF.

This clone was seen once. The chain uses TRDV1 and TRDJ1; 10 bases align to TRDD3. Germline values: CDR1 TSWWSYY, CDR2 QGS. The CDR3 runs to 32 residues. V dropped 0 bases and J dropped 0; count of bases not matched to a gene: 49. CDR3: CALGELREKLFGSGTTLVVTAYWGMYTDKLIF. The CDR3 DNA follows: TGTGCTCTTGGGGAACTACGGGAGAAACTCTTTGGCAGTGGAACAACACTTGTTGTCACAGCTTACTGGGGGATGTACACCGATAAACTCATCTTT.

This clone was found a few times. The genes are TRDV1 and TRDJ1; D uncertain. This CDR3 region has 17 residues. Germline lookup yields CDR1 TSWWSYY and CDR2 QGS. Trimming pared 1 base from V and 2 bases from J, leaving 17 bases between. The DNA of the CDR3 is TGTGCTCTTGGGGAACGCCCGGGTTTCTGTATGACCGATAAACTCATCTTT. It encodes CALGERPGFCMTDKLIF.

This clone has more than one count but fewer than ten. The chain joins TRDV2 to TRDJ1; D perhaps matches TRDD3 (6 bases). This CDR3 has 16 residues. V was clipped by 3 bases and J by 4 bases, with 20 bases between them. Germline V CDR1 and CDR2: GEAIGNYY, EKD. The CDR3 bases are TGTGCCTGTGACCACGGGGGGAAACGCGAGATCGATAAACTCATCTTT. This translates into CACDHGGKREIDKLIF.

The rearrangement joins TRDV1 to TRDJ1; tentatively, D is TRDD2 (6 bases). The CDR3 is 15 residues long. Trimming removed 0 bases at V and 4 bases at J, with 12 bases between. The germline gives CDR1 TSWWSYY, CDR2 QGS. CDR3 in DNA: TGTGCTCTTGGGGAACTCCTCTTCTTCCTCGATAAACTCATCTTT. It translates to CALGELLFFLDKLIF.

This clone is large (0.1 to 1%) within its sample. Within the sample, other DNA sequences also encode this same CDR3. The CDR3 is CAFRDTTDDKLIF. Here the CDR3 DNA reads TGTGCCTTTAGGGATACTACCGACGATAAACTCATCTTT. The V call is TRDV3, the J call TRDJ1, with D possibly TRDD3 on 6 matching bases. The CDR3 has 13 amino acids. V was pared by 0 bases and J by 4 bases, with 12 bases between. The germline V gene has CDR1 TVYSNPD and CDR2 GDNSRS (reference sequence).